This entry lists 27 T cell receptor beta chains sequenced from one sample in a study of CD8 T cells in Susac syndrome. Reverse transcription of 0.5 to 1 ug RNA was performed with random hexamers. TCRdb reprocessed the immunoSEQ multiplex PCR reads with MiXCR, giving one entry per CDR3 protein. The sample includes some 99,000 distinct CDR3 sequences, over 90% of them seen just once. Input material: CD4+ T cells from PBMCs. These receptors all stem from a human donor with Susac syndrome.

The chain recombines TRBV30 with TRBJ2-5, with 8 positions matching TRBD1. Germline-derived CDR1 and CDR2 are GTSNPN and SVGIG (reference sequence). This CDR3 has 13 amino acids. After removal of 0 bases from V and 5 bases from J, the junction contained 2 bases not matched to a gene. The CDR3 loop is CAWSVDRGETQYF. CDR3 in DNA: TGTGCCTGGAGTGTAGACAGGGGTGAGACCCAGTACTTC.

The V and J genes are TRBV6-5 and TRBJ2-7, with TRBD2 identical over 7 bases. The CDR3 contains 16 residues. Germline lookup yields CDR1 MNHEY and CDR2 SVGAGI. Germline trimming cut 4 bases from V and 0 bases from J; bases unmatched to any gene: 9. CDR3: CASSSPRRGTSYEQYF. The CDR3 bases are TGTGCCAGCAGTTCCCCGAGGCGGGGGACCTCCTACGAGCAGTACTTC.

This clonotype has just a few counts. The chain couples TRBV7-9 to TRBJ2-5; 9 bases agree with TRBD1. The CDR3 consists of 14 residues. Germline V gene sequence: CDR1 SEHNR, CDR2 FQNEAQ (reference sequence). V lost 0 bases, J lost 9 bases, and 5 bases stayed unmatched. This CDR3 reads CASSLAGQGSAQYF. The CDR3 bases are TGTGCCAGCAGCTTAGCGGGACAGGGTTCCGCCCAGTACTTC.

This clonotype came up once. The V gene is TRBV4-1, the J gene TRBJ2-5; 12 bases match TRBD2. The V gene's germline CDR1 is MGHRA and CDR2 YSYEKL. Germline trimming cut 1 base from V and 5 bases from J; bases unmatched to any gene: 5. The CDR3 contains 16 residues. CDR3 DNA sequence: TGCGCCAGCAGCCAAGGACTAGCGGGGGCAAGGGAGACCCAGTACTTC. This translates into CASSQGLAGARETQYF.

The chain couples TRBV6-2 or TRBV6-3 to TRBJ1-2; D perhaps matches TRBD1 (5 bases). This CDR3 spans 14 amino acids. Per the germline V gene, CDR1 is MNHEY and CDR2 is SVGEGT. V was shortened by 3 bases and J by 6 bases, with 14 bases between the two germline ends. CDR3: CASSYPSPGHGYTF. In DNA, the CDR3 is TGTGCCAGCAGTTATCCGTCCCCAGGGCATGGCTACACCTTC.

Notes on this clonotype: A junction boundary mismatches the germline segment, possibly from a read error. The chain combines TRBV30 with TRBJ1-2; 9 nucleotides match TRBD1. The CDR3 has 14 amino acids. The germline gives CDR1 GTSNPN, CDR2 SVGIG (reference sequence). This chain's CDR3 is CAWTTGDRVHGHTF. As DNA, the CDR3 is TGTGCCTGGACCACTGGGGACAGGGTTCATGGCCACACCTTC.

This chain connects TRBV4-1 to TRBJ2-6; D may match TRBD1 or TRBD2 (5 bases each). Trimming took 3 bases from V and 4 from J, leaving 7 bases between them. There are 14 residues in the CDR3. CDR1 and CDR2 from the germline V gene are MGHRA and YSYEKL. CDR3 bases: TGCGCCAGCAGCCAGGGGGTGGGGGCCAACGTCCTGACTTTC. Translated: CASSQGVGANVLTF.

The rearrangement joins TRBV20-1 to TRBJ2-6; 8 nucleotides align to TRBD1. This CDR3 is built from 17 residues. The V gene's germline CDR1 is DFQATT and CDR2 SNEGSKA (reference sequence). Unmatched junction bases numbered 7, after V lost 1 base and J lost 2 bases. The CDR3 DNA follows: TGCAGTGCTAGAGGTGGAGGACAGGGAACTGGGGCCAACGTCCTGACTTTC. Its protein product is CSARGGGQGTGANVLTF.

The chain has TRBV5-1 and TRBJ2-7, with 8 positions matching TRBD1. CDR1 and CDR2 (germline): SGHRS, YFSETQ. V was pared by 0 bases and J by 5 bases, with 10 bases of the junction left unmatched. The CDR3 runs 16 residues. The CDR3 DNA sequence: TGCGCCAGCAGCTTGGTTGGGACCGACAGGGGAGACGAGCAGTACTTC. The encoded protein is CASSLVGTDRGDEQYF.

The V and J genes are TRBV28 and TRBJ2-7; the D gene is possibly TRBD1 (6 bases). Deletions cut 5 bases from V and 1 base from J, with 12 bases between. The CDR3 contains 14 residues. Germline V CDR1 and CDR2: MDHEN, SYDVKM. For the CDR3, the DNA is TGTGCCAGCAGTAACGACAGGACATCCTACGAGCAGTACTTC. It yields the protein CASSNDRTSYEQYF.

The rearrangement joins TRBV14 to TRBJ2-5; D may be TRBD2 (6 bases). Germline CDR1 and CDR2: SGHDN and FVKESK. The ends were cut back, 0 bases at V and 2 bases at J, with 10 bases in the middle. CDR3 length equals 15 residues. The CDR3 loop is CASSQDHGGQETQYF. In DNA, the CDR3 is TGTGCCAGCAGCCAAGATCATGGAGGGCAAGAGACCCAGTACTTC.

This clonotype occurred once. The V and J genes are TRBV20-1 and TRBJ2-1; tentatively, D is TRBD1 or TRBD2 (5 bases each). Trimming stripped 2 bases from V and 5 bases from J, with 16 bases between. The CDR3 is 15 amino acids. CDR1 and CDR2 (germline): DFQATT, SNEGSKA (reference sequence). The CDR3: CSARIEGRANNEQFF. In DNA, the CDR3 is TGCAGTGCTAGAATCGAGGGCAGGGCTAACAATGAGCAGTTCTTC.

The V gene is TRBV5-1, the J gene TRBJ2-3; unclear D gene. CDR1 is SGHRS, CDR2 YFSETQ, per germline. The CDR3 is 11 residues long. With 0 bases removed from V and 7 bases from J, the gap between germline ends came to 3 bases. The DNA for the CDR3 is TGCGCCAGCAGCTTGGTCAATACGCAGTATTTT. Amino acid sequence: CASSLVNTQYF. Supplemented by reference TRBV5-1 and TRBJ2-3, the full variable domain reads KAGVTQTPRYLIKTRGQQVTLSCSPISGHRSVSWYQQTPGQGLQFLFEYFSETQRNKGNFPGRFSGRQFSNSRSEMNVSTLELGDSALYLCASSLVNTQYFGPGTRLTVL.

The V gene is TRBV20-1, the J gene TRBJ1-2, with a weak D call TRBD1 (5 bases). Looked up from germline, CDR1 is DFQATT and CDR2 is SNEGSKA (reference sequence). CDR3 size: 11 residues. Trimming took off 3 bases at V and 6 bases at J, with 8 bases between the two ends. This CDR3 is CSARGGDGYTF. The CDR3 nucleotides read TGCAGTGCTAGGGGGGGGGATGGCTACACCTTC.

The V gene is TRBV5-1, the J gene TRBJ2-7; 7 bases map to TRBD1. This CDR3 spans 15 amino acids. V was clipped by 2 bases and J by 6 bases; unmatched bases: 11. Germline V gene data show CDR1 as SGHRS and CDR2 as YFSETQ. CDR3 sequence (DNA): TGCGCCAGCAGCTTAAGGACAGGTCAAGGTACCGAGCAGTACTTC. Protein: CASSLRTGQGTEQYF.

The V and J genes are TRBV12-3 or TRBV12-4 and TRBJ1-6; D uncertain. The CDR3 runs to 14 residues. The ends were cut back, 3 bases at V and 7 bases at J, with 10 bases in the middle. The CDR3 region is CASSFAGLNSPLHF. Here the CDR3 DNA reads TGTGCCAGCAGTTTTGCAGGTCTCAATTCACCCCTCCACTTT.

The J gene is TRBJ2-7, the V gene TRBV20-1; D possibly corresponds to TRBD1 (5 bases). CDR1 and CDR2 from the germline V gene are DFQATT and SNEGSKA (reference sequence). The CDR3 contains 16 residues. With 0 bases removed from V and 2 bases from J, the gap between germline ends came to 17 bases. This CDR3 is CSARDPLGHLTYEQYF. The CDR3 bases are TGCAGTGCTAGAGATCCATTAGGACATCTGACCTACGAGCAGTACTTC.

The chain is built from TRBV4-1 and TRBJ2-1; TRBD1 agrees at 8 bases. The trim removed 5 bases at V and 7 bases at J, leaving 4 bases unmatched. This CDR3 has 13 residues. CDR1 and CDR2 (germline): MGHRA, YSYEKL. CDR3 protein: CASSGQGRNEQFF. CDR3 coding DNA: TGCGCCAGCAGCGGACAGGGTAGAAATGAGCAGTTCTTC.

The chain employs TRBV27 and TRBJ2-5; 11 bases are shared with TRBD2. V gave up 4 bases and J gave up 2 bases; unmatched junction bases: 3. The CDR3 loop spans 15 amino acids. Germline V lookup: CDR1 MNHEY, CDR2 SMNVEV (reference sequence). This chain's CDR3 is CASSSLAGGQETQYF. The DNA of the CDR3 is TGTGCCAGCAGTTCCTTAGCGGGGGGGCAAGAGACCCAGTACTTC.

The J gene is TRBJ2-1, the V gene TRBV5-4, with 13 bases fitting TRBD2. V was clipped by 4 bases and J by 7 bases; unmatched bases: 8. Per the germline V gene, CDR1 is SGHNT and CDR2 is YYREEE (reference sequence). This CDR3 has 16 amino acids. CDR3 bases: TGTGCCAGCAGCCTGATGGGACTAGCGGGGCGAAATGAGCAGTTCTTC. Translating it yields CASSLMGLAGRNEQFF.

This chain uses TRBV3-1 with TRBJ2-3, with D perhaps given as TRBD1 or TRBD2 (5 bases each). The V and J ends lost 4 bases and 1 base respectively, with 15 bases between them. Germline V CDR1 and CDR2: LGHDT, YNNKEL (reference sequence). The CDR3 has 16 residues. The CDR3 nucleotides are TGTGCCAGCAGCCCGGGGACCGCGAGGGGCACAGATACGCAGTATTTT. It yields the protein CASSPGTARGTDTQYF.

This chain connects TRBV9 to TRBJ2-2; D is unresolved. Germline V gives CDR1 SGDLS, CDR2 YYNGEE. This CDR3 is built from 14 residues. V was pared by 0 bases and J by 4 bases, with 7 bases between. This CDR3 is CASSVGMSTGELFF. The CDR3 DNA reads as TGTGCCAGCAGCGTAGGAATGTCCACCGGGGAGCTGTTTTTT.

The V gene is TRBV18, the J gene TRBJ1-5, with D perhaps matching TRBD1 (5 bases). V lost 3 bases and J lost 3, with 9 bases in between. This CDR3 has 14 amino acids. The germline V gene encodes CDR1 KGHSH and CDR2 LQKENI. The CDR3 nucleotides read TGTGCCAGCTCACCCGCGGGGGTCAATCAGCCCCAGCATTTT. It encodes CASSPAGVNQPQHF.

The chain is built from TRBV5-1 and TRBJ2-6, with 9 bases matching TRBD1. V dropped 1 base and J dropped 1; count of bases not matched to a gene: 9. Germline CDR1 and CDR2: SGHRS and YFSETQ. This CDR3 is 19 amino acids long. The CDR3, as DNA: TGCGCCAGCAGCTTGAGGCCGGGACAGGGATCTTCTGGGGCCAACGTCCTGACTTTC. It encodes CASSLRPGQGSSGANVLTF.

V is TRBV3-1 and J is TRBJ2-1; no reliable D call. Germline CDR1 and CDR2: LGHDT and YNNKEL (reference sequence). The length of the CDR3 is 12 residues. V was shortened by 3 bases and J by 10 bases, with 10 bases between the two germline ends. CDR3 residues: CASSQGDWEQFF. CDR3 nucleotides: TGTGCCAGCAGCCAGGGTGACTGGGAGCAGTTCTTC.

The chain combines TRBV30 with TRBJ2-2; tentative D call: TRBD1 (6 bases). The CDR3 consists of 13 residues. CDR1 is GTSNPN, CDR2 SVGIG, per germline (reference sequence). With 2 bases removed from V and 6 bases from J, the gap between germline ends came to 10 bases. Written as DNA, the CDR3 is TGTGCCTGGAGTAGGGACATATCCGGGGAGCTGTTTTTT. It encodes CAWSRDISGELFF.

J is TRBJ1-2 and V is TRBV3-1, with 7 bases that match TRBD1. This CDR3 has 14 amino acids. CDR1 is LGHDT and CDR2 is YNNKEL in the germline V gene (reference sequence). V gave up 1 base and J gave up 4 bases; unmatched junction bases: 3. The CDR3 protein is CASSQGGQLYGYTF. CDR3 sequence (DNA): TGTGCCAGCAGCCAAGGGGGACAGCTCTATGGCTACACCTTC.